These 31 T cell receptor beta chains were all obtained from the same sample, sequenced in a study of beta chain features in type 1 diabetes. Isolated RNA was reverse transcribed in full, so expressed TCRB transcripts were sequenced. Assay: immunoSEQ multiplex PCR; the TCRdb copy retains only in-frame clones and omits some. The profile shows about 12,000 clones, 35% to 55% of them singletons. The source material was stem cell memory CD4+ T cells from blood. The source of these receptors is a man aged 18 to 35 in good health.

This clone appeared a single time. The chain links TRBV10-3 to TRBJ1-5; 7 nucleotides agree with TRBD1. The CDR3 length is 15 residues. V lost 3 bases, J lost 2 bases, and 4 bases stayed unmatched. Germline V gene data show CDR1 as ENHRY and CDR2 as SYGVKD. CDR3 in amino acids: CAISDGGGGNQPQHF. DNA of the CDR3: TGTGCCATCAGTGATGGAGGGGGCGGCAATCAGCCCCAGCATTTT.

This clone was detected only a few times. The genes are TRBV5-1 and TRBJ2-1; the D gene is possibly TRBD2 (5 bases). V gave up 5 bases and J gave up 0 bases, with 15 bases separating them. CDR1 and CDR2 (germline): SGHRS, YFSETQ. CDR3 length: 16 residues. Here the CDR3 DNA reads TGCGCCAGCAGTGTACCTAGCTCCGGCTCCTACAATGAGCAGTTCTTC. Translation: CASSVPSSGSYNEQFF.

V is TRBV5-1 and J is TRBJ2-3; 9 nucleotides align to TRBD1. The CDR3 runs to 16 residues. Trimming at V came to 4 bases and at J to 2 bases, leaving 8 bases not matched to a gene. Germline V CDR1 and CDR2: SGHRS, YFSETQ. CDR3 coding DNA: TGCGCCAGCAGCGTCTGGACAGGGGTCAACACAGATACGCAGTATTTT. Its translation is CASSVWTGVNTDTQYF. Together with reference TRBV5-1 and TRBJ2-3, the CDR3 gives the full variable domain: KAGVTQTPRYLIKTRGQQVTLSCSPISGHRSVSWYQQTPGQGLQFLFEYFSETQRNKGNFPGRFSGRQFSNSRSEMNVSTLELGDSALYLCASSVWTGVNTDTQYFGPGTRLTVL.

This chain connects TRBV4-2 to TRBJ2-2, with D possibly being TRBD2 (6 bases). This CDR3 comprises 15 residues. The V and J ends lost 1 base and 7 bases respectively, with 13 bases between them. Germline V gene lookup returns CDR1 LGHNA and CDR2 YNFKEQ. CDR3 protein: CASSQVMGEVGELFF. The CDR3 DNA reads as TGTGCCAGCAGCCAAGTGATGGGGGAGGTCGGGGAGCTGTTTTTT.

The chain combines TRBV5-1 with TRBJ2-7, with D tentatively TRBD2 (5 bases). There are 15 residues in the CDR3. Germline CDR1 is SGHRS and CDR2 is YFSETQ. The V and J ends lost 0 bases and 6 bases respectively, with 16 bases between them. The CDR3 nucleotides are TGCGCCAGCAGCTTGGTTCCCCCCCCAGGAGGCGAGCAGTACTTC. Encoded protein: CASSLVPPPGGEQYF.

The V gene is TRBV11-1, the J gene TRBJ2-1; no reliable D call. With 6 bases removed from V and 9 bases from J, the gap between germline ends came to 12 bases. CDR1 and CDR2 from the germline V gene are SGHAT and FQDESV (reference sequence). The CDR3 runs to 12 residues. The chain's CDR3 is CASRPRRSEQFF. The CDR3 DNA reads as TGTGCCAGCAGGCCGAGGAGATCTGAGCAGTTCTTC.

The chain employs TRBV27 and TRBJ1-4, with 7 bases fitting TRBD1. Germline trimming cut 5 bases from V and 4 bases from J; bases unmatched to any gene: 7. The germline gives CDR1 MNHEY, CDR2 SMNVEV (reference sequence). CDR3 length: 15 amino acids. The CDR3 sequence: CASSNRGLGNEKLFF. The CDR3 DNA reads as TGTGCCAGCAGTAACAGGGGATTAGGTAATGAAAAACTGTTTTTT.

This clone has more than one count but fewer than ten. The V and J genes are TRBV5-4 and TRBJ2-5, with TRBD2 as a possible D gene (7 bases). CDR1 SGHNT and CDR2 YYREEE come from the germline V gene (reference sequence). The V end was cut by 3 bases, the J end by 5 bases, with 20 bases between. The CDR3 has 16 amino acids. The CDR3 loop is CASSWAGAVQGETQYF. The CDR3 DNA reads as TGTGCCAGCAGCTGGGCGGGGGCGGTTCAGGGGGAGACCCAGTACTTC.

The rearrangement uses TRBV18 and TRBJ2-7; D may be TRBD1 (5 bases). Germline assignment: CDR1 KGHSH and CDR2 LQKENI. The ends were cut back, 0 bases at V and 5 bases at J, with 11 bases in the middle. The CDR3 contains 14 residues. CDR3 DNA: TGTGCCAGCTCACCACCACGGACACCCCACGAGCAGTACTTC. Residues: CASSPPRTPHEQYF.

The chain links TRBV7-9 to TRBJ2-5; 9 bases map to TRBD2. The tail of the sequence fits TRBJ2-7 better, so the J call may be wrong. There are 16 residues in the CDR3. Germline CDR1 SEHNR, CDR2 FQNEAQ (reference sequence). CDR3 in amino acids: CASSLGLAGISYEQYF. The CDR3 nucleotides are TGTGCCAGCAGCTTAGGGCTAGCGGGGATCTCCTACGAGCAGTACTTC.

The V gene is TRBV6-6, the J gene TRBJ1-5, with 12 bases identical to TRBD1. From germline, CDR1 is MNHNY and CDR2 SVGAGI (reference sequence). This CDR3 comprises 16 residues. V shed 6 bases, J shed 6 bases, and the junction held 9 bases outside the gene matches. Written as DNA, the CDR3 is TGTGCCAGCAGCCTAAGGGGACAGGGGGCTTTTCAGCCCCAGCATTTT. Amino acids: CASSLRGQGAFQPQHF.

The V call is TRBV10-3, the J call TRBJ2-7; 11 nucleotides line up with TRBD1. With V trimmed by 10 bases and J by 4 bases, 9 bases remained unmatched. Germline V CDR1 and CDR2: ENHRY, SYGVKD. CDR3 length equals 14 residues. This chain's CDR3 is CATVYGQGAYEQYF. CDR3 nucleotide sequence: TGTGCCACCGTATACGGACAGGGGGCTTACGAGCAGTACTTC.

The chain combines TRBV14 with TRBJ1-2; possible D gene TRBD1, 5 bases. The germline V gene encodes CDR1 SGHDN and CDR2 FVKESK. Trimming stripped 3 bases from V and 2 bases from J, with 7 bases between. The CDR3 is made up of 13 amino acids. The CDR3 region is CASSHGQNYGYTF. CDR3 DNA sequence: TGTGCCAGCAGCCATGGACAAAACTATGGCTACACCTTC.

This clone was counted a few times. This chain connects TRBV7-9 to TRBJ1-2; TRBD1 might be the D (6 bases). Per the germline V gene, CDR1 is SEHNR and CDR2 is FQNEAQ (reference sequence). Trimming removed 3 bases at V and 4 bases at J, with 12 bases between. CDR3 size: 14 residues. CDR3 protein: CASSLDSYLYGYTF. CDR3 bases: TGTGCCAGCAGCTTGGACAGCTACCTCTATGGCTACACCTTC.

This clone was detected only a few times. The CDR3 sequence is CASSLSRQGGYEQYF. CDR3 nucleotide sequence: TGTGCCAGCAGTTTGTCCCGACAGGGTGGTTACGAGCAGTACTTC. This chain uses TRBV28 with TRBJ2-7; 7 bases agree with TRBD1. There are 15 residues in the CDR3. The V gene's germline CDR1 is MDHEN and CDR2 SYDVKM. With V trimmed by 3 bases and J by 4 bases, 9 bases remained unmatched.

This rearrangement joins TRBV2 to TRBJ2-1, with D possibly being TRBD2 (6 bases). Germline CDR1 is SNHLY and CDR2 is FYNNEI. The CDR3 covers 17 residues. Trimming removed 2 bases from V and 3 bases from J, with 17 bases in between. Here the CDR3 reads CASSEPPTGGRYNEQFF. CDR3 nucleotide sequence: TGTGCCAGCAGTGAACCACCTACCGGGGGTCGCTACAATGAGCAGTTCTTC.

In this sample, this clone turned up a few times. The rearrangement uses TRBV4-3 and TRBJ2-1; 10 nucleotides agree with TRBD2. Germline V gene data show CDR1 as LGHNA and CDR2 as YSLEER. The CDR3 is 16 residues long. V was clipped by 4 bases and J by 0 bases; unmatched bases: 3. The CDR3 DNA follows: TGCGCCAGCAGCCGAGCGGGGGGGAGCTCCTACAATGAGCAGTTCTTC. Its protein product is CASSRAGGSSYNEQFF.

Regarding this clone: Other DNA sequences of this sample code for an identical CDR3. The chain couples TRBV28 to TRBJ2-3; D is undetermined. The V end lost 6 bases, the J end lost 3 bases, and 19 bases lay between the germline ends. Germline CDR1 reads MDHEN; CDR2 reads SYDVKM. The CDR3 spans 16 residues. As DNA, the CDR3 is TGTGCCAGCAGCCCGGCTGCGGCTGCACGGACAGATACGCAGTATTTT. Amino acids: CASSPAAAARTDTQYF.

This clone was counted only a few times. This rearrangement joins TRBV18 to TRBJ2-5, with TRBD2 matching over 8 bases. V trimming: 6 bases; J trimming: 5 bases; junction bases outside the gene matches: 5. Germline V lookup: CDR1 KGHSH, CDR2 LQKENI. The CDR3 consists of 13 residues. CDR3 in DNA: TGTGCCAGCTCCCGAGCGGGGGACGAGACCCAGTACTTC. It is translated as CASSRAGDETQYF.

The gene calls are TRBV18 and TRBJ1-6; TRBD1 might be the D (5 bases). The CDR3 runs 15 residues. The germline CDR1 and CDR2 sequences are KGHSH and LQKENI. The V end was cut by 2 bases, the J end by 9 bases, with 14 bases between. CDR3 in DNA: TGTGCCAGCTCACCAGGGCAGGGTAAAGGTTCACCCCTCCACTTT. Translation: CASSPGQGKGSPLHF.

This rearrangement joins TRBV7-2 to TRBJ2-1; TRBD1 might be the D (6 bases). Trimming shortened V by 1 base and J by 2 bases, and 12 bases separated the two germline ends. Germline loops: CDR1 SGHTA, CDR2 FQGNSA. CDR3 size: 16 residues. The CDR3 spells CASSLVGSGAYNEQFF. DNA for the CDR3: TGTGCCAGCAGCTTAGTAGGCTCAGGGGCCTACAATGAGCAGTTCTTC.

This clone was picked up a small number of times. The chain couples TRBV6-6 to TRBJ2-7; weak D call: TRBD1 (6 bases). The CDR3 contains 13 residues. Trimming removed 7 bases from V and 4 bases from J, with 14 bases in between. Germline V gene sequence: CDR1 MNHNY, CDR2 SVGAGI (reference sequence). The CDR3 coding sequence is TGTGCCAGCAACGGCAGGCAGGGGTACGAGCAGTACTTC. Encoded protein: CASNGRQGYEQYF.

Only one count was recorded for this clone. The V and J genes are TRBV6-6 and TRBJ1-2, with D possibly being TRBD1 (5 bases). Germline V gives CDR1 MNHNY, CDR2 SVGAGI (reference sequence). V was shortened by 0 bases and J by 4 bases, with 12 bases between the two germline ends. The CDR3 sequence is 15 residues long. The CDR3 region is CASSYSRDLGYGYTF. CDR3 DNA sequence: TGTGCCAGCAGTTACTCCAGGGATCTTGGCTATGGCTACACCTTC.

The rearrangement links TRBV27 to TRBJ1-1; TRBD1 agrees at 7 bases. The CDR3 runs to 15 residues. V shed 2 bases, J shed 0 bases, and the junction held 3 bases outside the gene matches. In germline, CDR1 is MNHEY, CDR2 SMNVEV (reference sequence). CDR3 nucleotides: TGTGCCAGCAGTTTAATGGGACAGATGAACACTGAAGCTTTCTTT. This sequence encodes CASSLMGQMNTEAFF.

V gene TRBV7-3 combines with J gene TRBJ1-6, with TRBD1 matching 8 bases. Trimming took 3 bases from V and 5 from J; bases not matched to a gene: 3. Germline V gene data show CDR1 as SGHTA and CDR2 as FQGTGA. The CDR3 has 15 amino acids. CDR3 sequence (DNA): TGTGCCAGCAGCTTGCAGGGGGCGCATAATTCACCCCTCCACTTT. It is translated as CASSLQGAHNSPLHF.

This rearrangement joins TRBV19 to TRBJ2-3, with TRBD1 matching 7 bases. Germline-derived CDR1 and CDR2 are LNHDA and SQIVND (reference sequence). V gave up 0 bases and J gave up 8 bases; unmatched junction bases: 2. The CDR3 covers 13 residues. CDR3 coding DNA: TGTGCCAGTAGTATAGAGAACAGGGGTACGCAGTATTTT. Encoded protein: CASSIENRGTQYF.

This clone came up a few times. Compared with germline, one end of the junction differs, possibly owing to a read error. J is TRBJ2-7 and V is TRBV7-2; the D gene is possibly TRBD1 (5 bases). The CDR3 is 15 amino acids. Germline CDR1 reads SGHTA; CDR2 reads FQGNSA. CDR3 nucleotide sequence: TGCGCCAGCAGCCAAGGGGTTCAGGGTACATACGAGCAGTACTTC. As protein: CASSQGVQGTYEQYF.

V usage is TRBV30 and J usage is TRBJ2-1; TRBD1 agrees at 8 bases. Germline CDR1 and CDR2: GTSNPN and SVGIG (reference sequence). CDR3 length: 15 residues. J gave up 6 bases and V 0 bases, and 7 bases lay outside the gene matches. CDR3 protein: CAWSVSWTGSNEQFF. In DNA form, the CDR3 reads TGTGCCTGGAGTGTTTCCTGGACAGGGTCCAATGAGCAGTTCTTC.

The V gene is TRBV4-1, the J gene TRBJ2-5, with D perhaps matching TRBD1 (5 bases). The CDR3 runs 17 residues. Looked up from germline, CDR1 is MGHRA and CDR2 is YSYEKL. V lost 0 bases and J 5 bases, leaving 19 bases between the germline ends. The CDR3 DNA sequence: TGCGCCAGCAGCCAAGATTGGGGCGGACAACGAAGCGAGACCCAGTACTTC. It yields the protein CASSQDWGGQRSETQYF.

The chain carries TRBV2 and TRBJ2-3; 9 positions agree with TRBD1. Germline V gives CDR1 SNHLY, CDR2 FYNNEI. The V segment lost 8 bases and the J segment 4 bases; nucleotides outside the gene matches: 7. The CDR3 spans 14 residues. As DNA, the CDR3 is TGTGCCAGCGAGACAGGGGGAGTATCAGATACGCAGTATTTT. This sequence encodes CASETGGVSDTQYF. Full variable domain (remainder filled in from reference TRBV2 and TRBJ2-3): EPEVTQTPSHQVTQMGQEVILRCVPISNHLYFYWYRQILGQKVEFLVSFYNNEISEKSEIFDDQFSVERPDGSNFTLKIRSTKLEDSAMYFCASETGGVSDTQYFGPGTRLTVL.

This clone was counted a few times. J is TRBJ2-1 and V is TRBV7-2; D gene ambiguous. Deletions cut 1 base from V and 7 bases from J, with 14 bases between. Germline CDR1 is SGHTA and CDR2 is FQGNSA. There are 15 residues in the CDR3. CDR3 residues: CASSLGASIGNEQFF. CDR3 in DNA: TGTGCCAGCAGCTTAGGAGCGTCTATCGGAAATGAGCAGTTCTTC.